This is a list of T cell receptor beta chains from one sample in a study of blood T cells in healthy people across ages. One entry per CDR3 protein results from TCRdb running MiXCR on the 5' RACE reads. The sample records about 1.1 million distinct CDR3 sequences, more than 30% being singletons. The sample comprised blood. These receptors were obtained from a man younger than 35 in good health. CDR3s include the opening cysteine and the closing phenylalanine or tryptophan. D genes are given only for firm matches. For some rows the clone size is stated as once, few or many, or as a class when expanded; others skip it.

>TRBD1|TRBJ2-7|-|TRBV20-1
TGCAGTGCTAGTAGCCCTGGACAGGAACCCTACGAGCAGTACTTC
CSASSPGQEPYEQYF
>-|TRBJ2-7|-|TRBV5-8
TGTGCCAGCAGTCTGGGCGGGAACCGCCCCTACGAGCAGTACTTC
CASSLGGNRPYEQYF
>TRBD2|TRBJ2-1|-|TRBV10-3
TGTGCCACCGCACTAGCGGGAGGCGACAATGAGCAGTTCTTC
CATALAGGDNEQFF
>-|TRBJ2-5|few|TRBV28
TGTGCCAGCAGTTTACCCTTCCTCCAAGAGACCCAGTACTTC
CASSLPFLQETQYF
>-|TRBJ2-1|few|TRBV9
TGTGCCAGCAGCGTAGGCTATGGGGTCCGCAATGAGCAGTTCTTC
CASSVGYGVRNEQFF
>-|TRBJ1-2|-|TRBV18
TGTGCCAGCTCACCTTCACGGGACGGAAACTATGGCTACACCTTC
CASSPSRDGNYGYTF
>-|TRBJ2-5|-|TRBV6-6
TGTGCCAGCAGTTACTCAAGGGGAAACCAAGAGACCCAGTACTTC
CASSYSRGNQETQYF
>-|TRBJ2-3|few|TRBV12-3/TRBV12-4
TGTGCCAGCGGTACATGGGGGGCGGGATTCGGTACGCAGTATTTT
CASGTWGAGFGTQYF
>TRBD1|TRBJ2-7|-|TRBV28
TGTGCCAGCAGTTTTTCCGGGACAGCGACTTACAATGAGCAGTACTTC
CASSFSGTATYNEQYF
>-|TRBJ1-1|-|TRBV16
TGTGCCAGCAGCCTAACGGCTACCGGGCGAGCTTTCTTT
CASSLTATGRAFF
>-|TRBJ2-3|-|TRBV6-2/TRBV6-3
TGTGCCAGCAGTTACAGGGGGGCCTCCATTGCAGATACGCAGTATTTT
CASSYRGASIADTQYF
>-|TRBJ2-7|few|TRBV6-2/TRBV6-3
TGTGCCAGCAACACCCGGACATCCAACTACGAGCAGTACTTC
CASNTRTSNYEQYF
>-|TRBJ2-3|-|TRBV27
TGTGCCAGCAGTTGGGCGGGGACCTCAACTAGCACAGATACGCAGTATTTT
CASSWAGTSTSTDTQYF
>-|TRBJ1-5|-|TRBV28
TGTGCCAGCAGTTTAATGGACACGCAGCCCCAGCATTTT
CASSLMDTQPQHF
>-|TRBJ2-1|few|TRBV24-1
TGTGCCACCAGTGACTCGACAACGAGCTCCTACAATGAGCAGTTCTTC
CATSDSTTSSYNEQFF
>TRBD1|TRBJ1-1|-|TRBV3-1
TGTGCCAGCAGCCAACCAGGGGGTGACACTGAAGCTTTCTTT
CASSQPGGDTEAFF